The present T cell receptor (beta chain) was sequenced within a study of OX40 agonist ivuxolimab in advanced cancers. Overall study: At 0.01 to 10 mg/kg, ivuxolimab was administered intravenously to patients every 2 weeks. Among those enrolled, mean age was 60 years (range about 23 to 85) and 82.7% were male. General study findings and limits: Researchers did not determine the expanded peripheral T cells' antigen specificity.

Remarks on this clone: The antigen is not known.

TCRdb's table, derived via immunoSEQ multiplex PCR, lists solely in-frame clones and lacks some. The sample gives about 77,000 clones, about 90% of which show up once; more than 2.5% is in the top ten. The V end lost 5 bases, the J end lost 0 bases, and 14 bases lay between the germline ends. Germline CDR1 MDHEN, CDR2 SYDVKM. The length of the CDR3 is 15 residues. The TCR sequence derives from an adult with an advanced solid tumor such as melanoma, head and neck, liver or kidney cancer. The source material was CD4+ or CD8+ T cells sorted from blood, sampled in a trial of the OX40 agonist ivuxolimab. The chain recombines TRBV28 with TRBJ2-7; D is unclear. As DNA, the CDR3 is TGTGCCAGCAGTGTTCTCAGGCTAGACTCCTACGAGCAGTACTTC. It specifies CASSVLRLDSYEQYF.